What follows are 27 T cell receptor beta chains derived from one specimen sequenced in a study of cytomegalovirus exposure and HLA in healthy donors (dated by TCRdb to between 2016 and 2019). The library was built by means of the immunoSEQ multiplex PCR assay. A mixture of 60 forward primers for TCR Vbeta segments and 13 reverse primers for TCR Jbeta segments was used in the multiplex PCR. TCRdb took this table from immuneACCESS and kept in-frame rearrangements with V and J called. Such tables lack part of the clones; where checked against another copy, unresolved V genes explain under half of the gap, and the rest is unexplained. The sample table records some 150,000 clones; 75% to 85% of these occur just once. The ten largest clones take up about 1.1% of the sample. The sample consisted of PBMCs. The receptor set was obtained from a male donor in good health and CMV-seronegative.

V usage is TRBV30 and J usage is TRBJ1-1; a weak D match, TRBD1 (6 bases). CDR3 length equals 13 residues. V was cut by 2 bases and J by 0 bases, with 7 bases left in between. The germline CDR1 and CDR2 sequences are GTSNPN and SVGIG (reference sequence). In nucleotides, the CDR3 is TGTGCCTGGAGTACAGGGATGAACACTGAAGCTTTCTTT. Translated, it gives CAWSTGMNTEAFF. The variable domain in full, completed from reference TRBV30 and TRBJ1-1, reads SQTIHQWPATLVQPVGSPLSLECTVEGTSNPNLYWYRQAAGRGLQLLFYSVGIGQISSEVPQNLSASRPQDRQFILSSKKLLLSDSGFYLCAWSTGMNTEAFFGQGTRLTVV.

This chain joins TRBV4-1 and TRBJ2-3, with 9 bases identical to TRBD2. The CDR3 spans 21 residues. Germline CDR1 is MGHRA and CDR2 is YSYEKL. Unmatched junction bases numbered 24, after V lost 6 bases and J lost 2 bases. The CDR3 protein is CASSPNRGALGSGGHTDTQYF. In DNA form, the CDR3 reads TGCGCCAGCAGTCCCAATCGGGGGGCCCTCGGGAGCGGGGGGCACACAGATACGCAGTATTTT.

For this clone: The junction and the germline gene differ at one end; a read error may be behind it. The chain joins TRBV28 to TRBJ2-7, with TRBD1 matching 8 bases. Germline loops: CDR1 MDHEN, CDR2 SYDVKM. This CDR3 has 15 residues. CDR3 region: CASNLPGQASYEQYF. The CDR3 DNA follows: TGTGCCAGCAATTTACCGGGACAGGCCTCCTACGAGCAGTACTTC.

V usage is TRBV5-1 and J usage is TRBJ2-1, with TRBD1 matching over 7 bases. CDR1 and CDR2 (germline): SGHRS, YFSETQ. The CDR3 sequence is 16 residues long. V dropped 4 bases and J dropped 4; count of bases not matched to a gene: 11. The CDR3 DNA reads as TGCGCCAGCAGCGGATCCGGGACAGAAGATTACAATGAGCAGTTCTTC. Translating gives CASSGSGTEDYNEQFF.

This clone has a single count. This sample also contains other DNA sequences that code for the same CDR3. The V and J genes are TRBV5-1 and TRBJ2-3; 8 bases are shared with TRBD2. With 2 bases clipped from V and 1 base from J, the junction kept 3 bases outside the gene matches. There are 15 residues in the CDR3. CDR1 is SGHRS, CDR2 YFSETQ, per germline. Here the CDR3 DNA reads TGCGCCAGCAGCTTAAGCGGGGGCGGCACAGATACGCAGTATTTT. Residues: CASSLSGGGTDTQYF.

This clone has only one observation. The V call is TRBV6-5, the J call TRBJ1-1; a possible D gene is TRBD1 (6 bases). This CDR3 has 14 amino acids. The ends were cut back, 6 bases at V and 0 bases at J, with 11 bases in the middle. Germline V gene lookup returns CDR1 MNHEY and CDR2 SVGAGI. The CDR3 loop reads CASRRQEVNTEAFF. For the CDR3, the DNA is TGTGCCAGCAGACGACAGGAGGTGAACACTGAAGCTTTCTTT.

The CDR3 region is CASSLPRQGNSPLHF. The CDR3 DNA is TGTGCCAGCAGCCTCCCCCGACAGGGTAATTCACCCCTCCACTTT. The J gene is TRBJ1-6, the V gene TRBV7-9; 7 bases match TRBD1. Trimming removed 5 bases from V and 6 bases from J; junction bases left unmatched: 7. The CDR3 spans 15 residues. Germline CDR1 reads SEHNR; CDR2 reads FQNEAQ (reference sequence).

This chain uses TRBV6-5 with TRBJ1-5; 9 bases align to TRBD1. Trimming at V came to 4 bases and at J to 4 bases, leaving 5 bases not matched to a gene. Germline CDR1 reads MNHEY; CDR2 reads SVGAGI. The CDR3 is 15 amino acids. CDR3 DNA: TGTGCCAGCAGTTTCGGGACAGGGTCGAATCAGCCCCAGCATTTT. This translates into CASSFGTGSNQPQHF.

The genes are TRBV7-9 and TRBJ1-6; D is perhaps TRBD1 (5 bases). From germline, CDR1 is SEHNR and CDR2 FQNEAQ (reference sequence). The CDR3 runs 15 residues. The V end was cut by 5 bases, the J end by 8 bases, with 16 bases between. The CDR3 loop is CASSNSTVVDSPLHF. The CDR3 DNA reads as TGTGCCAGCAGCAATTCGACAGTGGTCGATTCACCCCTCCACTTT.

This CDR3 is CASSIGTGNYGYTF. The CDR3 bases are TGTGCCAGTAGTATTGGGACAGGAAACTATGGCTACACCTTC. This rearrangement joins TRBV19 to TRBJ1-2; 8 bases are shared with TRBD1. The CDR3 runs 14 residues. The trim removed 3 bases at V and 2 bases at J, leaving 2 bases unmatched. CDR1 is LNHDA and CDR2 is SQIVND in the germline V gene (reference sequence). Full variable domain (remainder filled in from reference TRBV19 and TRBJ1-2): DGGITQSPKYLFRKEGQNVTLSCEQNLNHDAMYWYRQDPGQGLRLIYYSQIVNDFQKGDIAEGYSVSREKKESFPLTVTSAQKNPTAFYLCASSIGTGNYGYTFGSGTRLTVV.

This chain links TRBV7-9 with TRBJ1-3; weak D call: TRBD1 (5 bases). The CDR3 length is 16 residues. The germline gives CDR1 SEHNR, CDR2 FQNEAQ (reference sequence). The V gene lost 4 bases and the J gene lost 4 bases, with 17 bases spanning the gap. The CDR3 sequence is CASSSTSRGKGNTIYF. Written as DNA, the CDR3 is TGTGCCAGCAGCTCCACCTCGCGGGGGAAGGGAAACACCATATATTTT. The complete variable domain, with remaining parts taken from reference TRBV7-9 and TRBJ1-3, reads DTGVSQNPRHKITKRGQNVTFRCDPISEHNRLYWYRQTLGQGPEFLTYFQNEAQLEKSRLLSDRFSAERPKGSFSTLEIQRTEQGDSAMYLCASSSTSRGKGNTIYFGEGSWLTVV.

The V and J genes are TRBV7-2 and TRBJ2-1; 8 nucleotides align to TRBD1. Germline V lookup: CDR1 SGHTA, CDR2 FQGNSA. This CDR3 contains 13 residues. After removal of 5 bases from V and 7 bases from J, the junction contained 4 bases not matched to a gene. The CDR3 loop is CASSLDRGNEQFF. CDR3 bases: TGTGCCAGCAGCCTTGACAGGGGAAATGAGCAGTTCTTC.

This clone was observed a handful of times. The chain has TRBV29-1 and TRBJ1-1; 7 positions match TRBD1. Trimming cost V 7 bases and J 2 bases; bases outside gene matches: 7. Per germline, CDR1 SQVTM and CDR2 ANQGSEA. CDR3 length: 13 residues. CDR3 nucleotides: TGCAGCGCCAACAGGGACAGAAACACTGAAGCTTTCTTT. Protein: CSANRDRNTEAFF.

V is TRBV2 and J is TRBJ2-7, with D hard to call. V shed 1 base and J shed 3 bases, with 7 bases lying between them. The CDR3 runs 13 residues. Germline values: CDR1 SNHLY, CDR2 FYNNEI. DNA of the CDR3: TGTGCCAGCAGTGAAGGGTACAACTACGAGCAGTACTTC. Protein: CASSEGYNYEQYF.

This chain links TRBV7-9 with TRBJ2-1; 9 bases are shared with TRBD2. The CDR3 is made up of 14 amino acids. Germline V gene data show CDR1 as SEHNR and CDR2 as FQNEAQ (reference sequence). With V trimmed by 4 bases and J by 7 bases, 5 bases remained unmatched. The CDR3 loop reads CASSSNSGGNEQFF. The CDR3 DNA sequence: TGTGCCAGCAGCTCCAATAGCGGGGGAAATGAGCAGTTCTTC. The variable domain in full, with the rest retrieved from reference TRBV7-9 and TRBJ2-1, is DTGVSQNPRHKITKRGQNVTFRCDPISEHNRLYWYRQTLGQGPEFLTYFQNEAQLEKSRLLSDRFSAERPKGSFSTLEIQRTEQGDSAMYLCASSSNSGGNEQFFGPGTRLTVL.

The sample holds a few counts of this clone. The genes are TRBV5-8 and TRBJ1-1; D might be TRBD1 (6 bases). Deletions cut 0 bases from V and 6 bases from J, with 15 bases between. Germline V gene sequence: CDR1 SGHTS, CDR2 YDEGEE. The CDR3 length is 15 residues. The CDR3 DNA reads TGTGCCAGCAGCTTGGCCCTGGTGGGGGCCCCTGAAGCTTTCTTT. Protein sequence: CASSLALVGAPEAFF.

V is TRBV9 and J is TRBJ1-2, with TRBD1 matching 7 bases. The CDR3 runs to 12 residues. V dropped 7 bases and J dropped 4; count of bases not matched to a gene: 4. Germline assignment: CDR1 SGDLS and CDR2 YYNGEE. The CDR3 DNA is TGTGCCAGCGGACAGGATATCTATGGCTACACCTTC. This encodes CASGQDIYGYTF.

A few counts support this clone. The rearrangement links TRBV5-1 to TRBJ2-1; D remains unclear. The V gene's germline CDR1 is SGHRS and CDR2 YFSETQ. The CDR3 contains 14 residues. Trimming shortened V by 0 bases and J by 4 bases, and 8 bases separated the two germline ends. The CDR3: CASSLAARYNEQFF. For the CDR3, the DNA is TGCGCCAGCAGCTTGGCTGCCAGGTACAATGAGCAGTTCTTC.

This clone was seen a few times. The V and J genes are TRBV4-3 and TRBJ2-3; 10 bases are shared with TRBD2. The CDR3 runs to 17 residues. V dropped 0 bases and J dropped 2; count of bases not matched to a gene: 5. CDR1 is LGHNA, CDR2 YSLEER, per germline. Here the CDR3 reads CASSQETAGGITDTQYF. For the CDR3, the DNA is TGCGCCAGCAGCCAAGAGACAGCGGGGGGGATCACAGATACGCAGTATTTT.

The CDR3 spells CASSSPGQGYGNTIYF. DNA of the CDR3: TGTGCCAGCAGCTCCCCGGGACAGGGGTACGGAAACACCATATATTTT. This chain joins TRBV5-4 and TRBJ1-3; 10 bases agree with TRBD1. Germline V gene sequence: CDR1 SGHNT, CDR2 YYREEE (reference sequence). The V and J ends lost 3 bases and 4 bases, in that order; junction bases with no gene match: 7. The CDR3 spans 16 residues.

V usage is TRBV9 and J usage is TRBJ1-6; D is perhaps TRBD1 (6 bases). CDR3 size: 15 residues. Trimming stripped 0 bases from V and 7 bases from J, with 11 bases between. The germline V gene encodes CDR1 SGDLS and CDR2 YYNGEE. CDR3 loop: CASSVAGRGNSPLHF. DNA of the CDR3: TGTGCCAGCAGCGTAGCTGGCAGGGGCAATTCACCCCTCCACTTT.

Notes on this clone: A junction boundary mismatches the germline segment, possibly from a read error. The chain employs TRBV7-9 and TRBJ1-2; 7 positions agree with TRBD1. Germline CDR1 reads SEHNR; CDR2 reads FQNEAQ (reference sequence). CDR3 length: 15 amino acids. This CDR3 reads CSSSLLDRLNYGYTF. CDR3 DNA sequence: TGTTCCAGCAGCTTATTGGACAGGCTTAACTATGGCTACACCTTC.

CDR3 DNA: TGTGCCAGCATTAGACAGTCAACTAATGAAAAACTGTTTTTT. Its translation is CASIRQSTNEKLFF. This rearrangement joins TRBV6-6 to TRBJ1-4; a weak D match, TRBD1 (5 bases). Germline V lookup: CDR1 MNHNY, CDR2 SVGAGI (reference sequence). With 7 bases removed from V and 0 bases from J, the gap between germline ends came to 9 bases. The CDR3 covers 14 residues.

This clone was recorded a few times. The chain combines TRBV4-3 with TRBJ2-7; 10 nucleotides line up with TRBD2. The CDR3 covers 16 residues. V was clipped by 0 bases and J by 3 bases; unmatched bases: 5. Germline V gene sequence: CDR1 LGHNA, CDR2 YSLEER. CDR3 protein: CASSQELAGPFYEQYF. The CDR3 DNA is TGCGCCAGCAGCCAAGAACTAGCGGGGCCATTCTACGAGCAGTACTTC.

There are a few counts of this clone. Here the CDR3 reads CASSFRSGANVLTF. CDR3 nucleotide sequence: TGTGCCAGCAGCTTTCGCTCTGGGGCCAACGTCCTGACTTTC. The chain combines TRBV7-2 with TRBJ2-6; the D is unclear. Germline CDR1 SGHTA, CDR2 FQGNSA. The CDR3 is made up of 14 amino acids. V gave up 3 bases and J gave up 0 bases, with 3 bases separating them.

This clone has only a few counts. The J gene is TRBJ2-2, the V gene TRBV4-3; 10 bases are shared with TRBD2. CDR1 LGHNA and CDR2 YSLEER come from the germline V gene. After removal of 1 base from V and 3 bases from J, the junction contained 5 bases not matched to a gene. The CDR3 sequence is 17 residues long. This CDR3 is CASSQGELAGYTGELFF. In nucleotides, the CDR3 is TGCGCCAGCAGCCAAGGTGAACTAGCGGGGTACACCGGGGAGCTGTTTTTT.

CDR3 DNA: TGTGCCAGCAGCTTATCCTTTAGCAATCAGCCCCAGCATTTT. It translates to CASSLSFSNQPQHF. The rearrangement uses TRBV7-2 and TRBJ1-5; no reliable D call. CDR3 size: 14 residues. Trimming took 2 bases from V and 0 from J, leaving 5 bases between them. Per the germline V gene, CDR1 is SGHTA and CDR2 is FQGNSA.